Each of the 11 T cell receptor beta chains below was sequenced from the same sample in a study of T cells in Graves' hyperthyroidism and ophthalmopathy. Amplification of TCR beta CDR3 regions was performed using RNA transcripts as template. With the HTBI primer set, the TCR CDR3 went through a first round of RT-PCR. TCRdb itself ran the multiplex PCR reads through MiXCR, one entry per CDR3 protein. The sample holds more than 550,000 distinct CDR3 sequences, around a sixth seen once. The sample consisted of blood. The origin of the receptors is a woman aged 50 to 60 with Graves' hyperthyroidism that later progressed to Graves' ophthalmopathy.

This clonotype has more than one count but fewer than ten. The genes are TRBV30 and TRBJ2-1, with 8 bases fitting TRBD1. The CDR3 contains 13 residues. V gave up 5 bases and J gave up 0 bases; unmatched junction bases: 0. Germline V lookup: CDR1 GTSNPN, CDR2 SVGIG (reference sequence). In DNA, the CDR3 is TGTGCCTGGGGGACAGGCTCCTACAATGAGCAGTTCTTC. As protein: CAWGTGSYNEQFF.

The chain couples TRBV29-1 to TRBJ2-3; 7 nucleotides agree with TRBD1. The V gene end was trimmed by 2 bases and the J gene end by 1 base; junction bases not matched to a gene: 3. This CDR3 is built from 14 residues. Germline values: CDR1 SQVTM, CDR2 ANQGSEA. The CDR3 spells CSVERDSRTDTQYF. In DNA, the CDR3 is TGCAGCGTTGAAAGGGACAGCCGCACAGATACGCAGTATTTT.

The sample holds many counts of this clonotype. The rearrangement joins TRBV19 to TRBJ1-1, with 7 bases identical to TRBD1. The germline gives CDR1 LNHDA, CDR2 SQIVND (reference sequence). The CDR3 runs to 15 residues. The V segment lost 6 bases and the J segment 8 bases; nucleotides outside the gene matches: 15. CDR3 sequence: CASSLLVPGQPEAFF. CDR3 coding DNA: TGTGCCAGTAGCCTTCTTGTCCCGGGACAGCCGGAAGCTTTCTTT.

This clonotype was counted a single time. This chain joins TRBV6-2 or TRBV6-3 and TRBJ2-1; 12 nucleotides agree with TRBD2. The CDR3 spans 16 residues. CDR1 is MNHEY, CDR2 SVGEGT, per germline. The V segment lost 5 bases and the J segment 6 bases; nucleotides outside the gene matches: 8. CDR3 region: CASSADLAGGLNEQFF. The DNA of the CDR3 is TGTGCCAGCAGTGCAGACCTAGCGGGGGGGCTCAATGAGCAGTTCTTC.

The rearrangement uses TRBV29-1 and TRBJ1-1, with 11 positions matching TRBD1. This CDR3 spans 14 amino acids. CDR1 is SQVTM, CDR2 ANQGSEA, per germline. After removal of 7 bases from V and 9 bases from J, the junction contained 13 bases not matched to a gene. The CDR3 DNA reads as TGCAGCGCCCCCCCAGGACAGGGGGCAACTAAAGCTTTCTTT. Translated: CSAPPGQGATKAFF.

The gene calls are TRBV19 and TRBJ1-5; D perhaps matches TRBD1 (5 bases). Germline V gene lookup returns CDR1 LNHDA and CDR2 SQIVND (reference sequence). Trimming removed 0 bases from V and 7 bases from J, with 13 bases in between. The CDR3 length is 15 residues. CDR3 nucleotide sequence: TGTGCCAGTAGTATAGACGGAGGGACCAACCAGCCCCAGCATTTT. As protein: CASSIDGGTNQPQHF.

In its sample, this clonotype was seen many times. The V and J genes are TRBV10-3 and TRBJ1-2; 7 bases line up with TRBD1. CDR1 is ENHRY and CDR2 is SYGVKD in the germline V gene. V lost 2 bases, J lost 5 bases, and 11 bases stayed unmatched. The CDR3 contains 16 residues. CDR3 in DNA: TGTGCCATCAGTGAGGCTTACCGGGACAGCCTATATGGCTACACCTTC. As protein: CAISEAYRDSLYGYTF.

V usage is TRBV20-1 and J usage is TRBJ1-4; D gene unclear. V lost 5 bases, J lost 5 bases, and 9 bases lay in between. CDR1 DFQATT and CDR2 SNEGSKA come from the germline V gene (reference sequence). The length of the CDR3 is 12 residues. CDR3: CSAAQMNEKLFF. The CDR3 region has the DNA TGCAGTGCTGCTCAGATGAATGAAAAACTGTTTTTT.

There are a few counts of this clonotype. The chain has TRBV13 and TRBJ2-2, with D possibly matching TRBD2 (5 bases). This CDR3 is built from 15 residues. With 3 bases removed from V and 0 bases from J, the gap between germline ends came to 8 bases. Germline loops: CDR1 PRHDT, CDR2 FYEKMQ (reference sequence). The CDR3 nucleotides read TGTGCCAGCAGCTTGGAGGAGACGAACACCGGGGAGCTGTTTTTT. The encoded protein is CASSLEETNTGELFF.

This clonotype was counted ten times or more. This chain joins TRBV5-1 and TRBJ1-1; a possible D gene is TRBD1 (5 bases). The germline V gene encodes CDR1 SGHRS and CDR2 YFSETQ. Trimming removed 4 bases at V and 5 bases at J, with 18 bases between. The CDR3 loop spans 15 amino acids. The CDR3 DNA reads as TGCGCCAGCAGCCCTGAATGGGGGGGAGGGACTGAAGCTTTCTTT. Its protein product is CASSPEWGGGTEAFF.

This clonotype was seen repeatedly, ten times or more. The rearrangement links TRBV3-1 to TRBJ1-1; D unclear. Germline V gene sequence: CDR1 LGHDT, CDR2 YNNKEL (reference sequence). Trimming stripped 1 base from V and 1 base from J, with 19 bases between. The CDR3 runs 18 residues. This chain's CDR3 is CASSQGVGRTVRNTEAFF. For the CDR3, the DNA is TGTGCCAGCAGCCAAGGTGTGGGCCGGACCGTTCGGAACACTGAAGCTTTCTTT.